These T cell receptor beta chains were read from a single sample in a study of T cell responses to AZD1222 COVID-19 vaccine. Method: immunoSEQ multiplex PCR; TCRdb's copy keeps in-frame clones and lacks some. The data show approximately 170,000 clones, under 95% seen once. Source: peripheral blood, taken 28 days after the second AZD1222 dose. The receptors stem from an adult who received the AZD1222 COVID-19 vaccine. CDR3s include the opening cysteine and the closing phenylalanine or tryptophan. Each record gives: J gene, clone size, V gene, CDR3 protein. A row's size may be missing; if present it is once, few, many or a size class.

j_call: TRBJ1-2; clone_size: -; v_call: TRBV4-2; cdr3_aa: CASSQGSPNYGYTF
j_call: TRBJ2-6; clone_size: -; v_call: TRBV12-5; cdr3_aa: CASGLVQSGRLFTGANVLTF
j_call: TRBJ2-7; clone_size: -; v_call: TRBV12-3/TRBV12-4; cdr3_aa: CASSLRTSYEQYF
j_call: TRBJ2-1; clone_size: -; v_call: TRBV25-1; cdr3_aa: CASSHRASGNYEQFF
j_call: TRBJ1-1; clone_size: few; v_call: TRBV7-2; cdr3_aa: CASSLSVNTEAFF
j_call: TRBJ2-7; clone_size: -; v_call: TRBV6-6; cdr3_aa: CASSYEGVSYEQYF
j_call: TRBJ2-3; clone_size: -; v_call: TRBV3-1/TRBV3-2; cdr3_aa: CASSRGDGDTQYF
j_call: TRBJ2-1; clone_size: -; v_call: TRBV19; cdr3_aa: CASSIDVGQGRNEQFF
j_call: TRBJ2-1; clone_size: -; v_call: TRBV6-2/TRBV6-3; cdr3_aa: CASSYRDYNEQFF
j_call: TRBJ1-3; clone_size: -; v_call: TRBV7-9; cdr3_aa: CASSPGQISGNTIYF
j_call: TRBJ1-1; clone_size: -; v_call: TRBV5-4; cdr3_aa: CASSGGAGTLGTEAFF
j_call: TRBJ2-2; clone_size: -; v_call: TRBV5-1; cdr3_aa: CASSLAGTHRTGELFF
j_call: TRBJ2-3; clone_size: -; v_call: TRBV5-6; cdr3_aa: CASSFRLAGYWGTDTQYF
j_call: TRBJ2-1; clone_size: -; v_call: TRBV6-2/TRBV6-3; cdr3_aa: CASSYLGAYNEQFF
j_call: TRBJ2-3; clone_size: -; v_call: TRBV19; cdr3_aa: CASSLERGLGFTDTQYF
j_call: TRBJ1-2; clone_size: -; v_call: TRBV27; cdr3_aa: CASRWTGSYGYTF
j_call: TRBJ1-2; clone_size: -; v_call: TRBV6-5; cdr3_aa: CASNQGFWVCGYTF
j_call: TRBJ2-1; clone_size: -; v_call: TRBV13; cdr3_aa: CASSLVLATGPTYNEQFF
j_call: TRBJ1-2; clone_size: -; v_call: TRBV18; cdr3_aa: CASSPGESYGYTF
j_call: TRBJ1-2; clone_size: -; v_call: TRBV27; cdr3_aa: CASSLTQVGGYTF
j_call: TRBJ2-7; clone_size: -; v_call: TRBV6-1; cdr3_aa: CASSEWALGVGYEQYF
j_call: TRBJ1-3; clone_size: -; v_call: TRBV28; cdr3_aa: CASSQESGNTIYF
j_call: TRBJ1-2; clone_size: -; v_call: TRBV5-4; cdr3_aa: CASSSPGPNTNYGYTF